This T cell receptor beta chain derives from a study of T cell responses to AZD1222 COVID-19 vaccine. For the study at large: Analyses pooled second doses at about 4 or about 12 weeks.

This clone occurred once. Its antigen is undetermined. CDR1 is SGHDT and CDR2 is YYEEEE in the germline V gene. The length of the CDR3 is 14 residues. V was pared by 2 bases and J by 7 bases, with 6 bases of the junction left unmatched. Study conclusions and caveats: Repertoires were obtained solely post-peak T cell response.

Data came from immunoSEQ multiplex PCR; TCRdb stores just in-frame clones and leaves some out. The data show about 96,000 clones, with about 88% seen just once and 1.6% held by the top ten. The J gene is TRBJ1-2, the V gene TRBV5-6; 9 positions match TRBD1. Here the sequenced sample was peripheral blood, taken on day 0 of AZD1222 vaccination. The receptor's source is an adult in good health. The CDR3 nucleotides are TGTGCCAGCAGCTTACAGGGGGCAGGTAGTGGCTACACCTTC. This encodes CASSLQGAGSGYTF.